These T cell receptor beta chains were read from a single sample in a study of blood T cell repertoires in COVID-19. Clones were read by immunoSEQ multiplex PCR, and TCRdb kept only the in-frame ones, dropping some. The repertoire holds around 120,000 clones, 83% seen once, with roughly 2.4% in the top ten. The specimen was peripheral blood. Receptors were obtained from a man younger than 45 with acute or convalescent COVID-19. Both conserved end residues are part of each CDR3. Fields, in order: clone size, D gene, J gene, V gene, CDR3 protein, CDR3 DNA. The D gene is left open where the match is weak. Rows give clone size only sometimes, using once, few, many, or a class for an expanded clone.

>-|-|TRBJ1-2|TRBV6-6
CASSPDTTYGYTF
TGTGCCAGCAGCCCTGACACAACCTATGGCTACACCTTC
>-|-|TRBJ2-5|TRBV7-3
CASSLNGAQETQYF
TGTGCCAGCAGCTTAAACGGAGCCCAAGAGACCCAGTACTTC
>once|-|TRBJ2-3|TRBV9
CASSVDLLGASTDTQYF
TGTGCCAGCAGCGTAGACCTCTTGGGAGCTAGCACAGATACGCAGTATTTT
>-|-|TRBJ1-6|TRBV2
CASSDRAERYNSPLHF
TGTGCCAGCAGTGACAGGGCGGAAAGGTATAATTCACCCCTCCACTTT
>-|-|TRBJ1-1|TRBV7-3
CASSLLVNTEAFF
TGTGCCAGCAGCTTACTTGTGAACACTGAAGCTTTCTTT
>-|TRBD2|TRBJ2-3|TRBV4-2
CASSQDWGLGTDTQYF
TGTGCCAGCAGCCAAGATTGGGGACTAGGCACAGATACGCAGTATTTT
>-|-|TRBJ1-4|TRBV6-5
CASSYSSLLNEKLFF
TGTGCCAGCAGTTACTCGTCCCTGTTAAATGAAAAACTGTTTTTT
>-|-|TRBJ2-7|TRBV19
CASSLQGLGNEQYF
TGTGCCAGTAGTCTACAGGGTTTGGGGAACGAGCAGTACTTC
>-|TRBD2|TRBJ2-7|TRBV5-4
CASSPYITSGGKYEQYF
TGTGCCAGCAGCCCATATATTACTAGCGGGGGAAAGTACGAGCAGTACTTC
>few|-|TRBJ1-1|TRBV5-6
CASSLSWSRGYMNTEAFF
TGTGCCAGCAGCTTGTCGTGGAGCAGAGGATATATGAACACTGAAGCTTTCTTT
>-|TRBD1|TRBJ2-5|TRBV4-2
CASSQGQGPSEQYF
TGTGCCAGCAGCCAAGGACAGGGGCCCTCGGAGCAGTACTTC